The T cell receptor beta chain described here comes from a study of T-cell memory formation after mild COVID-19. Details on this clonotype: Its antigen remains unidentified.

Each CDR3 protein gets one entry after TCRdb re-called the 5' RACE reads with MiXCR. The data contain around 82,000 distinct CDR3 sequences, around 13% of them singletons. Looked up from germline, CDR1 is SEHNR and CDR2 is FQNEAQ (reference sequence). The V segment lost 6 bases and the J segment 8 bases; nucleotides outside the gene matches: 13. This CDR3 region has 16 residues. General observations from the study: The authors did not confirm SARS-CoV-2 specificity of second-wave clones peaking day 37.

The chain uses TRBV7-9 and TRBJ1-6; TRBD1 agrees at 7 bases. The receptor's source is a man younger than 30 who had mild COVID-19 (a few samples of this study predate the infection). Cell type and time point are not known. The sample was PBMCs or a T cell subset sorted from them (not recorded which). The CDR3 here is CASRTQSDRADSPLHF. The CDR3 bases are TGTGCCAGCAGGACGCAAAGCGACAGGGCGGATTCACCCCTCCACTTT.